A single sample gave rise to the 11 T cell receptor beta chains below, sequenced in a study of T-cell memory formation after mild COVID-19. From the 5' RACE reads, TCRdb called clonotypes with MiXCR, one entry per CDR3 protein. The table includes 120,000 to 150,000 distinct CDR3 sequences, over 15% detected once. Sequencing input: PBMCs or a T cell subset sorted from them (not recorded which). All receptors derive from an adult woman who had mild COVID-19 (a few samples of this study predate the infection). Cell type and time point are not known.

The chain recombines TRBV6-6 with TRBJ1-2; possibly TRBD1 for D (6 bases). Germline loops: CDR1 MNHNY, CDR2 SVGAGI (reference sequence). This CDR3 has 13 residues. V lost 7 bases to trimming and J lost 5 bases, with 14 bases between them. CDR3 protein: CASNREGWYGYTF. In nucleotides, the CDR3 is TGTGCCAGCAACAGGGAGGGGTGGTATGGCTACACCTTC.

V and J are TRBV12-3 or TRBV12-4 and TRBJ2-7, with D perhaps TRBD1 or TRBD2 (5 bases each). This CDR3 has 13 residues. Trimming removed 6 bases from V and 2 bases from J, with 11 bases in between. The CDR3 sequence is CASRVWGTYEQYF. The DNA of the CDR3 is TGTGCCAGCAGAGTATGGGGGACCTACGAGCAGTACTTC.

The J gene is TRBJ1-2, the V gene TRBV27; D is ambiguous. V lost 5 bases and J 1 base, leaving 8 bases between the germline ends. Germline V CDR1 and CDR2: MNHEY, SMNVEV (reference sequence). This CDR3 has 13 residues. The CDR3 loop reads CASSPEGNYGYTF. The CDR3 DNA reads TGTGCCAGCAGTCCGGAGGGTAACTATGGCTACACCTTC.

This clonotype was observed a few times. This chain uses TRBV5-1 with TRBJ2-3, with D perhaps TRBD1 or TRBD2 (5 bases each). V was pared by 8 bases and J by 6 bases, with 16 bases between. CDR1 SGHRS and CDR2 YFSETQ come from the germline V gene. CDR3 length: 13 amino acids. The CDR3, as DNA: TGCGCCAGTACCACTAGACCAGGGGATACGCAGTATTTT. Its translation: CASTTRPGDTQYF. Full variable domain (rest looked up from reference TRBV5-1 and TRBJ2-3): KAGVTQTPRYLIKTRGQQVTLSCSPISGHRSVSWYQQTPGQGLQFLFEYFSETQRNKGNFPGRFSGRQFSNSRSEMNVSTLELGDSALYLCASTTRPGDTQYFGPGTRLTVL.

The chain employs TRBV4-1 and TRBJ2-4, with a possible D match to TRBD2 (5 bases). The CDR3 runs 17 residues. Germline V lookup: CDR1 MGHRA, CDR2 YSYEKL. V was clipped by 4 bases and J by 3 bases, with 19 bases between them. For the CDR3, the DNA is TGCGCCAGCAGCCGAATCTCATTCGGGGATGGCAAAAACATTCAGTACTTC. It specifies CASSRISFGDGKNIQYF.

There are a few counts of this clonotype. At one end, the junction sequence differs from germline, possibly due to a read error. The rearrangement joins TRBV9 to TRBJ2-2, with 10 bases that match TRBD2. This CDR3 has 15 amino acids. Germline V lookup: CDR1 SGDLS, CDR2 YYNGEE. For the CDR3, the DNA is TGTGCCAGCAACGTAGCGGGGGGATACACCGGGGAGCTGTTTTTT. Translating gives CASNVAGGYTGELFF.

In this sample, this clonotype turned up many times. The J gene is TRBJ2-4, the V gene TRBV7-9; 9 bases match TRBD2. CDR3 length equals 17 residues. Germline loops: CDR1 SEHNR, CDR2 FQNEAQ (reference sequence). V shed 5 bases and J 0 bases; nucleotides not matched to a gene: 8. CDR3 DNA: TGTGCCAGCAGCAACCCTAGCGGGAACATAGCCAAAAACATTCAGTACTTC. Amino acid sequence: CASSNPSGNIAKNIQYF.

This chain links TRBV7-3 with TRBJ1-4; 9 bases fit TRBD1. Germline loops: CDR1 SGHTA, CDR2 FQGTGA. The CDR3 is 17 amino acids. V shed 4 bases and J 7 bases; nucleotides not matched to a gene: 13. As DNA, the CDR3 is TGTGCCAGCAGCTCACCCCCCACTACAGGGGGCGTTGAAAAACTGTTTTTT. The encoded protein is CASSSPPTTGGVEKLFF. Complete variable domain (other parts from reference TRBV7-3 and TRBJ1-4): GAGVSQTPSNKVTEKGKYVELRCDPISGHTALYWYRQSLGQGPEFLIYFQGTGAADDSGLPNDRFFAVRPEGSVSTLKIQRTERGDSAVYLCASSSPPTTGGVEKLFFGSGTQLSVL.

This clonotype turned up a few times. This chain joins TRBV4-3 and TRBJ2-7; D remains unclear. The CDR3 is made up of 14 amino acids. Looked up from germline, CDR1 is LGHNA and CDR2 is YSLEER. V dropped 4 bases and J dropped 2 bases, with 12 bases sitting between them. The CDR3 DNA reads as TGCGCCAGCAGCCGGTCTATCAGCACCTACGAGCAGTACTTC. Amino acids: CASSRSISTYEQYF.

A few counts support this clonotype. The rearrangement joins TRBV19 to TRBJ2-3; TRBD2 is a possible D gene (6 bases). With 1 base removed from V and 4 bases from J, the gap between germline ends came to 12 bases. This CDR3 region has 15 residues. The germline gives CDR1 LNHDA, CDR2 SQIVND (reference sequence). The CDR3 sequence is CASSIGPAGPDTQYF. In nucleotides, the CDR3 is TGTGCCAGTAGTATAGGCCCAGCGGGCCCAGATACGCAGTATTTT.

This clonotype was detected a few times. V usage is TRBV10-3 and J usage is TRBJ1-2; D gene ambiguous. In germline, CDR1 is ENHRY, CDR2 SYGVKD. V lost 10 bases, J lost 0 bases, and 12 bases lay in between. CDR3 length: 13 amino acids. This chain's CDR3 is CASEGKANYGYTF. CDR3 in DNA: TGTGCCAGTGAGGGAAAAGCTAACTATGGCTACACCTTC.